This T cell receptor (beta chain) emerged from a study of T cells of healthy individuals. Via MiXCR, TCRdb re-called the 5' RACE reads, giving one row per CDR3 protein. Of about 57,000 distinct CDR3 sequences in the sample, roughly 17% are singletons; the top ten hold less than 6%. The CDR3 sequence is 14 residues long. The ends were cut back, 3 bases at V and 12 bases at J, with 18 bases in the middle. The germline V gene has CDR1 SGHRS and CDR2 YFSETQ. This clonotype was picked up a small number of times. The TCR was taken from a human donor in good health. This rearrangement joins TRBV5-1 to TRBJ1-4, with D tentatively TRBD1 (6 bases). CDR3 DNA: TGCGCCAGCAGCTGGGAGGACAGCCCTCAGGAACTGTTTTTT. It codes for CASSWEDSPQELFF.